The 5 T cell receptor beta chains in this list originate from one sample, sequenced in a study of T cells in Graves' hyperthyroidism and ophthalmopathy. Amplified TCR beta CDR3 regions came from RNA transcripts. In the first-round RT-PCR of the TCR CDR3, the HTBI primer set was used. MiXCR was run by TCRdb on the multiplex PCR reads, yielding one entry per CDR3 protein. The sample lists a few hundred thousand distinct CDR3 sequences; over 15% were seen once. Sequenced sample: blood. All receptors derive from a woman between 55 and 75 years old with Graves' ophthalmopathy.

This clonotype was detected ten times or more. V gene TRBV20-1 combines with J gene TRBJ1-2; D may be TRBD1 (5 bases). Germline CDR1 reads DFQATT; CDR2 reads SNEGSKA (reference sequence). Trimming took 0 bases from V and 4 from J, leaving 18 bases between them. This CDR3 is built from 16 residues. CDR3 sequence (DNA): TGCAGTGCTAGAGATGCGGCGGGGGGTAAAAGCTATGGCTACACCTTC. Its protein is CSARDAAGGKSYGYTF.

Many counts were recorded for this clonotype. This chain joins TRBV5-8 and TRBJ1-2; TRBD1 matches at 8 bases. V lost 4 bases and J lost 4; bases outside the gene matches: 12. The CDR3 is 16 amino acids. CDR1 and CDR2 from the germline V gene are SGHTS and YDEGEE. The CDR3 bases are TGTGCCAGCAGCCCCATGGTGGGACAGGATGCCTATGGCTACACCTTC. Its translation is CASSPMVGQDAYGYTF.

This clonotype appeared many times. The chain uses TRBV4-1 and TRBJ2-7, with a weak D call TRBD2 (7 bases). This CDR3 is built from 11 residues. Between the trimmed V and J ends, which lost 6 bases and 5 bases, there was a span of 8 bases. CDR1 is MGHRA, CDR2 YSYEKL, per germline. The CDR3 DNA reads TGCGCCAGCAGAGGGGGGGACGAGCAGTACTTC. This encodes CASRGGDEQYF.

As for this clonotype: A much larger clone lies one base from this, so it may be a read error. V usage is TRBV24-1 and J usage is TRBJ2-3; weak D call: TRBD1 (5 bases). This CDR3 has 16 residues. Germline V gene lookup returns CDR1 KGHDR and CDR2 SFDVKD. V lost 2 bases and J lost 3, with 14 bases in between. DNA of the CDR3: TGTGCCACCAGTGATTCGAAACAGGCTGGTACAGATACGCAGTATTTT. Residues: CATSDSKQAGTDTQYF.

This chain links TRBV20-1 with TRBJ2-7; possible D gene TRBD1, 6 bases. The CDR3 has 13 residues. V lost 1 base and J 5 bases, leaving 12 bases between the germline ends. The germline CDR1 and CDR2 sequences are DFQATT and SNEGSKA (reference sequence). CDR3 bases: TGCAGTGCTAGAGCCGGTACAGGGAACGAGCAGTACTTC. It codes for CSARAGTGNEQYF.